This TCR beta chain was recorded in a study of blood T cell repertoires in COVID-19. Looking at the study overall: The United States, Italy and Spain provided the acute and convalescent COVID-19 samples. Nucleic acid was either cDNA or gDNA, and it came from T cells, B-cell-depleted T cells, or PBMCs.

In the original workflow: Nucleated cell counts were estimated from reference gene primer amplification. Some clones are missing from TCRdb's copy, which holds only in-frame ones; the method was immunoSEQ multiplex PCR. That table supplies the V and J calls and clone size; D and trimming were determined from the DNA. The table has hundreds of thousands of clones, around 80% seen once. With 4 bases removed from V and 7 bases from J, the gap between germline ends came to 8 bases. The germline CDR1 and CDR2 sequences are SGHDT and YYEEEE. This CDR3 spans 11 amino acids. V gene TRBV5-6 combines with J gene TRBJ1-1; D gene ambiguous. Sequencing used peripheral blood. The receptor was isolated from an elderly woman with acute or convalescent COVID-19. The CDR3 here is CASSLTSEAFF. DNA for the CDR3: TGTGCCAGCAGCCTGACAAGTGAAGCTTTCTTT.